This is a list of T cell receptor beta chains from one sample in a study of blood T cell repertoires in COVID-19. The protocol was immunoSEQ multiplex PCR, while the TCRdb copy is restricted to in-frame clones and leaves out a portion. In the table there are about 270,000 clones, 84% of which are singletons. Sequencing used peripheral blood. Every receptor here comes from a human donor with COVID-19, enrolled during active disease. The donor label of this sample is uncertain. The CDR3 runs from the conserved cysteine through the conserved F or W.

v_call: TRBV7-9
j_call: TRBJ2-7
cdr3_aa: CASSLLSSGTSYEQYF

v_call: TRBV6-5
j_call: TRBJ2-2
cdr3_aa: CASFSGTSSGELFF

v_call: TRBV6-5
j_call: TRBJ1-4
cdr3_aa: CASSYGSRTGHEKLFF

v_call: TRBV2
j_call: TRBJ1-2
cdr3_aa: CASSDRTGRGYGYTF

v_call: TRBV5-1
j_call: TRBJ2-1
cdr3_aa: CASSLGLTSYNEQFF

v_call: TRBV7-7
j_call: TRBJ2-5
cdr3_aa: CASSYDRFQETQYF

v_call: TRBV9
j_call: TRBJ2-4
cdr3_aa: CASSVGGQGIRNIQYF

v_call: TRBV7-3
j_call: TRBJ1-3
cdr3_aa: CASSPPDRYSGNTIYF

v_call: TRBV7-8
j_call: TRBJ2-7
cdr3_aa: CASSPTQLAGSYEQYF

v_call: TRBV28
j_call: TRBJ1-4
cdr3_aa: CASRRTGTNEKLFF

v_call: TRBV5-1
j_call: TRBJ2-7
cdr3_aa: CASSPSRGEDSEQYF

v_call: TRBV11-2
j_call: TRBJ2-2
cdr3_aa: CASSAGGTGELFF

v_call: TRBV7-3
j_call: TRBJ2-2
cdr3_aa: CASSLIGGWTNTGELFF

v_call: TRBV5-6
j_call: TRBJ2-7
cdr3_aa: CASSPVRLADSYEQYF

v_call: TRBV30
j_call: TRBJ2-2
cdr3_aa: CAWKGGRAREGELFF

v_call: TRBV7-2
j_call: TRBJ1-4
cdr3_aa: CASSLGRNEKLFF

v_call: TRBV7-3
j_call: TRBJ2-2
cdr3_aa: CASSLRSSGELFF

v_call: TRBV6-1
j_call: TRBJ1-5
cdr3_aa: CASSDTGGRQPQHF

v_call: TRBV19
j_call: TRBJ2-4
cdr3_aa: CASSRTGRGNIQYF

v_call: TRBV4-3
j_call: TRBJ2-7
cdr3_aa: CASSRTGTGESYEQYF

v_call: TRBV5-1
j_call: TRBJ2-3
cdr3_aa: CASSQLSEDTQYF

v_call: TRBV5-6
j_call: TRBJ1-2
cdr3_aa: CASSGGTLGRLGGYTF

v_call: TRBV7-8
j_call: TRBJ1-1
cdr3_aa: CASRGGLSDTSEAFF

v_call: TRBV20-1
j_call: TRBJ1-1
cdr3_aa: CSAPGQARAFF

v_call: TRBV6-5
j_call: TRBJ2-5
cdr3_aa: CASSRSGADQETQYF

v_call: TRBV20-1
j_call: TRBJ2-5
cdr3_aa: CSAIREETQYF

v_call: TRBV6-1
j_call: TRBJ1-2
cdr3_aa: CASSDSGGELMGGYTF

v_call: TRBV11-1
j_call: TRBJ1-6
cdr3_aa: CASSYVTGGNSPLHF

v_call: TRBV7-2
j_call: TRBJ2-5
cdr3_aa: CASRRARETQYF

v_call: TRBV15
j_call: TRBJ2-7
cdr3_aa: CATSRPGQQTYEQYF

v_call: TRBV20-1
j_call: TRBJ2-3
cdr3_aa: CSAYITDTQYF